This T cell receptor beta chain emerged from a study of shared clonotypes between healthy human individuals. The sorted-subset replicate PCRs were given 150 to 250 ng DNA, which is around 29,000 T cell genomes. Libraries were prepared by immunoSEQ multiplex PCR; TCRdb keeps only in-frame clonotypes and omits some of them. This table holds 950,000 to 1,300,000 clones, approximately 76% found once. There are 15 residues in the CDR3. V was pared by 0 bases and J by 0 bases, with 9 bases between. Germline V gene lookup returns CDR1 SGHDT and CDR2 YYEEEE. Points on this clone: This same CDR3 is encoded by further DNA sequences in the sample.

The donors, healthy adults who were HIV-negative, had experienced no recent acute infections or vaccinations. The sequenced material came from memory CD4+ T cells sorted from blood. The subset here: CD45RA-negative fraction. This TCR was recovered from a man between 18 and 35 years old in good health. The chain carries TRBV5-6 and TRBJ1-2; a possible D gene is TRBD1 (5 bases). For the CDR3, the DNA is TGTGCCAGCAGCTTGGCTCAGGGAGCTAACTATGGCTACACCTTC. This encodes CASSLAQGANYGYTF.